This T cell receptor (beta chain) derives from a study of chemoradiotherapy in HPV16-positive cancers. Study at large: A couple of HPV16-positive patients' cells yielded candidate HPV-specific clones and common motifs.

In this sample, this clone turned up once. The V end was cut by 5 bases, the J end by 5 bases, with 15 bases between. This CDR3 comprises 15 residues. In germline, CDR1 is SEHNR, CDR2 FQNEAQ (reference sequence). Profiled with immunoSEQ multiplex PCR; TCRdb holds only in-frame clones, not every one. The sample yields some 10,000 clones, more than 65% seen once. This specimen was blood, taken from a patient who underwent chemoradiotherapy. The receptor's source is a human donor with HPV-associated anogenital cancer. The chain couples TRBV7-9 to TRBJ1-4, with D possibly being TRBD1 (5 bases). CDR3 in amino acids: CASSDSGTSNEKLFF. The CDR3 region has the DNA TGTGCCAGCAGCGACTCGGGGACTAGCAATGAAAAACTGTTTTTT.